This T cell receptor beta chain appears in the sequencing data of a study of blood T cell repertoires in COVID-19. Background on the study: Sources were T cells, B-cell-depleted T cells, or PBMCs; the material itself was cDNA or gDNA.

V lost 10 bases, J lost 1 base, and 21 bases stayed unmatched. Germline CDR1 and CDR2: MDHEN and SYDVKM. The CDR3 covers 18 residues. Data came from immunoSEQ multiplex PCR; TCRdb stores just in-frame clones and leaves some out. This table holds about 20,000 clones, more than 85% found once. The sequence was obtained from a man in his 70s with active COVID-19. What was sequenced was peripheral blood. The chain is built from TRBV28 and TRBJ2-7; 8 bases map to TRBD1. CDR3 protein: CATRPTSTTQGVSYEQYF. In DNA, the CDR3 is TGTGCCACCCGACCCACGTCGACGACACAGGGGGTATCCTACGAGCAGTACTTC.